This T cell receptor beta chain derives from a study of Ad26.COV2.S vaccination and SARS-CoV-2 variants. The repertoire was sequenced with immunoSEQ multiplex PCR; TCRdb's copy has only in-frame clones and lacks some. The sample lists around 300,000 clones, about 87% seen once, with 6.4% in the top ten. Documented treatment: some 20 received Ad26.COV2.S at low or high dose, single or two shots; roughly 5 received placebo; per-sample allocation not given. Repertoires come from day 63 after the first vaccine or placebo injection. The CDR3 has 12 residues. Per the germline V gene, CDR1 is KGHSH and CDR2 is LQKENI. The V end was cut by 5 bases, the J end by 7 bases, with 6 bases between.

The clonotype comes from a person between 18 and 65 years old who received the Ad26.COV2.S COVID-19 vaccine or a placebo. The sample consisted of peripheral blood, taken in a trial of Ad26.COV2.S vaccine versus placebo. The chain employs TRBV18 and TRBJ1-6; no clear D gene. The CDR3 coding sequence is TGTGCCAGCTCATACTTGAATTCACCCCTCCACTTT. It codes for CASSYLNSPLHF.